The 26 T cell receptor beta chains reported below all come from one sample, sequenced in a study of molecular identifiers for immune sequencing clone quantification. TCRdb re-derived calls from the PCR reads in MiXCR, one entry per CDR3 protein. The table shows 8,300 or so distinct CDR3 sequences, with 35% occurring only once. The specimen sequenced was naive CD8+ T cells from blood, with Jurkat cell RNA spiked in. Subset given: FACS-sorted CD8+CD4-CCR7+CD45RA+ naive T cells. The receptor set was obtained from a human donor in good health. Some libraries in this study had Jurkat cell RNA spiked in.

The rearrangement links TRBV28 to TRBJ2-5; 8 bases align to TRBD2. The germline V gene encodes CDR1 MDHEN and CDR2 SYDVKM. Germline trimming cut 3 bases from V and 2 bases from J; bases unmatched to any gene: 5. The CDR3 sequence is 15 residues long. Here the CDR3 reads CASSFGGGFQETQYF. In DNA form, the CDR3 reads TGTGCCAGCAGTTTCGGCGGGGGGTTTCAAGAGACCCAGTACTTC.

Worth noting for this clonotype: The junction does not match germline at one end; this may be a read error. The rearrangement links TRBV27 to TRBJ2-1; the D gene is possibly TRBD1 (5 bases). The CDR3 loop spans 13 amino acids. From germline, CDR1 is MNHEY and CDR2 SMNVEV (reference sequence). The CDR3 is CASSSTENNEQIF. CDR3 DNA: TGTGCCAGCAGTTCGACAGAAAACAATGAGCAGATCTTC.

The V gene is TRBV27, the J gene TRBJ2-7; D ambiguous. The CDR3 sequence is 14 residues long. V was trimmed by 5 bases and J by 0 bases, leaving 11 bases between them. The germline V gene has CDR1 MNHEY and CDR2 SMNVEV (reference sequence). This CDR3 reads CASSPHTTSYEQYF. Written as DNA, the CDR3 is TGTGCCAGCAGTCCTCACACGACCTCCTACGAGCAGTACTTC.

V and J are TRBV2 and TRBJ2-1; D tentatively fits TRBD1 or TRBD2 (5 bases each). V was trimmed by 0 bases and J by 10 bases, leaving 16 bases between them. Germline V lookup: CDR1 SNHLY, CDR2 FYNNEI. The CDR3 extends over 15 amino acids. The CDR3 here is CASSEAGTPWREQFF. The CDR3 DNA follows: TGTGCCAGCAGTGAAGCGGGGACGCCCTGGCGCGAGCAGTTCTTC.

DNA for the CDR3: TGTGCCAGCAGTACAGGAGAGACCCAGTACTTC. This codes for CASSTGETQYF. V gene TRBV28 combines with J gene TRBJ2-5; TRBD1 might be the D (5 bases). V was shortened by 5 bases and J by 4 bases, with 5 bases between the two germline ends. CDR3 length equals 11 residues. Germline V gene sequence: CDR1 MDHEN, CDR2 SYDVKM.

This sequence joins TRBV9 and TRBJ2-1; TRBD2 aligns across 8 bases. The CDR3 covers 14 residues. The germline V gene encodes CDR1 SGDLS and CDR2 YYNGEE. The V segment lost 0 bases and the J segment 4 bases; nucleotides outside the gene matches: 0. The CDR3 bases are TGTGCCAGCAGCGTAGCTAGCGGGTACAATGAGCAGTTCTTC. Amino acids: CASSVASGYNEQFF.

The chain combines TRBV20-1 with TRBJ2-3; 7 bases match TRBD2. The CDR3 covers 16 residues. V trimming: 3 bases; J trimming: 1 base; junction bases outside the gene matches: 10. In germline, CDR1 is DFQATT, CDR2 SNEGSKA (reference sequence). The CDR3 loop reads CSARAPTSARTDTQYF. The CDR3 nucleotides are TGCAGTGCTAGGGCTCCTACTAGCGCGCGCACAGATACGCAGTATTTT.

Of note for this clonotype: The germline gene is not matched at one end of the junction; a read error may be the cause. V gene TRBV5-3 combines with J gene TRBJ2-3; tentatively, D is TRBD2 (5 bases). TRBV5-3 is identified as an open reading frame with a role that is uncertain. This CDR3 is 14 amino acids long. This CDR3 is CASSPQSRADTQCF. CDR3 nucleotide sequence: TGTGCCAGCAGCCCGCAATCGAGGGCAGATACGCAGTGTTTT.

This clonotype was observed a handful of times. The rearrangement links TRBV11-2 to TRBJ2-7, with D unresolved. Trimming left V 0 bases short and J 0 bases short, with 6 bases between. Germline CDR1 is SGHAT and CDR2 is FQNNGV. The CDR3 spans 14 residues. The DNA for the CDR3 is TGTGCCAGCAGCTTAGAGCTCGGCTCCTACGAGCAGTACTTC. The encoded protein is CASSLELGSYEQYF.

This clonotype was picked up a small number of times. This chain connects TRBV4-2 to TRBJ1-6; TRBD1 aligns across 7 bases. The CDR3 runs 16 residues. CDR1 is LGHNA and CDR2 is YNFKEQ in the germline V gene. After removal of 3 bases from V and 5 bases from J, the junction contained 7 bases not matched to a gene. The CDR3 DNA reads as TGTGCCAGCAGCCATCCGGGACAGCCTCATAATTCACCCCTCCACTTT. Its translation is CASSHPGQPHNSPLHF.

This clonotype came up a few times. The V gene is TRBV29-1, the J gene TRBJ2-2; D ambiguous. Germline loops: CDR1 SQVTM, CDR2 ANQGSEA. The CDR3 contains 12 residues. V lost 4 bases and J 5 bases, leaving 8 bases between the germline ends. CDR3 sequence reads: CSVVVGTGELFF. In nucleotides, the CDR3 is TGCAGCGTTGTAGTGGGGACCGGGGAGCTGTTTTTT.

The sample holds one count of this clonotype. This clone may be a read error of a much larger clone one base away. The chain carries TRBV6-2 or TRBV6-3 and TRBJ2-5, with D hard to call. The CDR3 is 11 amino acids. Trimming pared 6 bases from V and 7 bases from J, leaving 9 bases between. The germline V gene has CDR1 MNHEY and CDR2 SVGEGT. CDR3 sequence reads: CASRDPVTQYF. The CDR3 coding sequence is TGTGCCAGCAGGGACCCGGTGACCCAGTACTTC.

By its share, this clonotype is medium-sized (0.01 to 0.1%). The genes are TRBV28 and TRBJ2-7, with D possibly being TRBD1 (6 bases). V was cut by 3 bases and J by 5 bases, with 11 bases left in between. The CDR3 covers 13 residues. Per the germline V gene, CDR1 is MDHEN and CDR2 is SYDVKM. The CDR3 loop is CASSFLGANEQYF. The CDR3, as DNA: TGTGCCAGCAGTTTTTTGGGGGCTAACGAGCAGTACTTC. The full variable domain, its missing parts supplied by reference TRBV28 and TRBJ2-7, is DVKVTQSSRYLVKRTGEKVFLECVQDMDHENMFWYRQDPGLGLRLIYFSYDVKMKEKGDIPEGYSVSREKKERFSLILESASTNQTSMYLCASSFLGANEQYFGPGTRLTVT.

Judged by abundance, this clonotype is medium-sized. The chain combines TRBV28 with TRBJ1-1; no definite D call. This CDR3 is built from 12 residues. Trimming stripped 5 bases from V and 1 base from J, with 5 bases between. CDR1 MDHEN and CDR2 SYDVKM come from the germline V gene. CDR3 sequence: CASSPANTEAFF. CDR3 DNA sequence: TGTGCCAGCAGTCCAGCGAACACTGAAGCTTTCTTT. Full variable domain (outside the CDR3, taken from reference TRBV28 and TRBJ1-1): DVKVTQSSRYLVKRTGEKVFLECVQDMDHENMFWYRQDPGLGLRLIYFSYDVKMKEKGDIPEGYSVSREKKERFSLILESASTNQTSMYLCASSPANTEAFFGQGTRLTVV.

V gene TRBV20-1 combines with J gene TRBJ2-3; the match to TRBD1 covers 9 bases. V gave up 4 bases and J gave up 4 bases; unmatched junction bases: 9. The CDR3 totals 15 residues. From germline, CDR1 is DFQATT and CDR2 SNEGSKA (reference sequence). In DNA, the CDR3 is TGCAGTGCTACTTCCGGGACAGGGAGCCCAGATACGCAGTATTTT. Protein product: CSATSGTGSPDTQYF.

Concerning this clonotype: A read error may explain this, as a much larger clone is one base away. Since the CDR3 does not end with the conserved phenylalanine or tryptophan, this likely comes from a read error. This chain uses TRBV5-1 with TRBJ2-7, with D uncertain. Germline V gene lookup returns CDR1 SGHRS and CDR2 YFSETQ. Between the trimmed V and J ends, which lost 3 bases and 0 bases, there was a span of 7 bases. CDR3 length: 13 amino acids. DNA for the CDR3: TGCGCCAGCAGCTCCGATCACTCCTACGAGCAGTACATC. Translating gives CASSSDHSYEQYI.

Concerning this clonotype: This clone may be a read error of a much larger clone one base away. The V call is TRBV2, the J call TRBJ2-7; no reliable D call. The length of the CDR3 is 15 residues. The ends were cut back, 5 bases at V and 4 bases at J, with 18 bases in the middle. Germline V lookup: CDR1 SNHLY, CDR2 FYNNEI. The chain's CDR3 is CASSHLSGPDYEQYF. CDR3 nucleotides: TGTGCCAGCAGTCATTTATCCGGTCCCGATTACGAGCAGTACTTC.

This clonotype was detected a few times. This chain connects TRBV12-3 or TRBV12-4 to TRBJ1-5; D not resolved. Trimming cost V 5 bases and J 0 bases, with 11 bases left between them. CDR3 size: 15 residues. CDR3 amino acids: CASSLRADSNQPQHF. The DNA of the CDR3 is TGTGCCAGCAGTCTTAGGGCAGATAGCAATCAGCCCCAGCATTTT.

This clonotype was seen only a few times. The chain carries TRBV18 and TRBJ1-4, with D uncertain. CDR3 length: 14 amino acids. From germline, CDR1 is KGHSH and CDR2 LQKENI. The germline V and J ends were trimmed by 2 bases and 8 bases, with 12 bases remaining between them. CDR3: CASSPDDIEEKLFF. The CDR3 bases are TGTGCCAGCTCACCAGATGATATCGAGGAAAAACTGTTTTTT.

This chain links TRBV7-9 with TRBJ2-2, with 8 bases lining up with TRBD2. The V gene's germline CDR1 is SEHNR and CDR2 FQNEAQ (reference sequence). CDR3 length: 15 residues. Trimming removed 3 bases from V and 7 bases from J; junction bases left unmatched: 7. The CDR3 protein is CASSFKLAEYGELFF. DNA of the CDR3: TGTGCCAGCAGCTTCAAACTAGCGGAGTACGGGGAGCTGTTTTTT. Full variable domain (missing parts from reference TRBV7-9 and TRBJ2-2): DTGVSQNPRHKITKRGQNVTFRCDPISEHNRLYWYRQTLGQGPEFLTYFQNEAQLEKSRLLSDRFSAERPKGSFSTLEIQRTEQGDSAMYLCASSFKLAEYGELFFGEGSRLTVL.

By proportion, this clonotype is medium-sized. The chain has TRBV7-9 and TRBJ1-1; D call uncertain. The CDR3 extends over 14 amino acids. Germline V gene data show CDR1 as SEHNR and CDR2 as FQNEAQ (reference sequence). V was trimmed by 0 bases and J by 6 bases, leaving 11 bases between them. CDR3 residues: CASSLASTGAEAFF. Here the CDR3 DNA reads TGTGCCAGCAGCTTAGCTTCCACCGGCGCTGAAGCTTTCTTT.

Only a few counts were recorded for this clonotype. The J gene is TRBJ2-2, the V gene TRBV20-1, with D maybe TRBD2 (6 bases). The CDR3 spans 15 residues. Germline V gene lookup returns CDR1 DFQATT and CDR2 SNEGSKA (reference sequence). The ends were cut back, 2 bases at V and 1 base at J, with 11 bases in the middle. The CDR3 is CSARYPGENTGELFF. Here the CDR3 DNA reads TGCAGTGCTAGATACCCGGGAGAGAACACCGGGGAGCTGTTTTTT.

This clonotype appeared a few times. The chain couples TRBV6-2 or TRBV6-3 to TRBJ1-2; perhaps TRBD1 as D (5 bases). Trimming cost V 1 base and J 1 base, with 10 bases left between them. This CDR3 region has 15 residues. Germline assignment: CDR1 MNHEY and CDR2 SVGEGT. CDR3 amino acids: CASSYWDLINYGYTF. The CDR3 nucleotides are TGTGCCAGCAGTTACTGGGACCTCATTAACTATGGCTACACCTTC.

V usage is TRBV11-3 and J usage is TRBJ2-3, with TRBD2 identical over 10 bases. The CDR3 loop spans 16 amino acids. The germline gives CDR1 SGHNT, CDR2 YENEEA. Trimming took 5 bases from V and 6 from J; bases not matched to a gene: 11. The CDR3 DNA reads TGTGCCAGCAGCCCGGAGAGCGGGAGGGCCGCGGATACGCAGTATTTT. As protein: CASSPESGRAADTQYF.

On this clonotype itself: A single base separates this from a much larger clone, so it may be a read error. The CDR3 carries no conserved terminal phenylalanine or tryptophan, so it likely arises from a read error. Here the CDR3 reads CASSYGNRPYEQYY. CDR3 sequence (DNA): TGTGCCAGCAGTTATGGAAACAGGCCCTACGAGCAGTACTAC. The V and J genes are TRBV6-2 or TRBV6-3 and TRBJ2-7; TRBD1 might be the D (5 bases). The germline gives CDR1 MNHEY, CDR2 SVGEGT. The ends were cut back, 3 bases at V and 2 bases at J, with 11 bases in the middle. The length of the CDR3 is 14 residues.

CDR3 in DNA: TGTGCCAGCCCTGGACGGACTACCTCCTACGAGCAGTACTTC. It is translated as CASPGRTTSYEQYF. The chain joins TRBV2 to TRBJ2-7, with D maybe TRBD2 (6 bases). The germline V and J ends were trimmed by 8 bases and 0 bases, with 14 bases remaining between them. The CDR3 contains 14 residues. Per germline, CDR1 SNHLY and CDR2 FYNNEI. Variable domain in full (rest from reference TRBV2 and TRBJ2-7): EPEVTQTPSHQVTQMGQEVILRCVPISNHLYFYWYRQILGQKVEFLVSFYNNEISEKSEIFDDQFSVERPDGSNFTLKIRSTKLEDSAMYFCASPGRTTSYEQYFGPGTRLTVT.